This note documents a single T cell receptor (beta chain) sequence. This CDR3 comprises 12 residues. From germline, CDR1 is MNHNY and CDR2 SVGAGI (reference sequence). Trimming removed 6 bases at V and 9 bases at J, with 12 bases between. TCRdb reanalysed the 5' RACE reads using MiXCR and keeps one entry per CDR3 protein. The table shows about 210,000 distinct CDR3 sequences, with approximately 9% occurring only once. The sample is drawn from a study of identical twins. The sequenced sample was memory (CD45RO+) T cells sorted from blood. The rearrangement joins TRBV6-6 to TRBJ1-5; D unresolved. This TCR came from a woman aged 18-29 years in good health. The chain's CDR3 is CASSWSSGPQHF. The CDR3 region has the DNA TGTGCCAGCAGCTGGTCCTCGGGGCCCCAGCATTTT.